This T cell receptor beta chain was sequenced during a study of blood T cells in healthy people across ages. Many counts were recorded for this clonotype. Its antigen is not known. Looked up from germline, CDR1 is SQVTM and CDR2 is ANQGSEA. V was cut by 3 bases and J by 3 bases, with 23 bases left in between. The CDR3 spans 17 residues. With a J-beta primer mix and a sample-barcoded 5' primer, a second PCR ran roughly 6 to 12 cycles. TCRdb ran MiXCR on the 5' RACE reads and lists one entry per CDR3 protein. The sample lists more than 600,000 distinct CDR3 sequences, roughly 25% occurring once. Notes on the study in general: Among T cells, TCR beta diversity per million cells dropped roughly linearly as age rose.

These same data were also listed under a study on T cells of mothers and their children. That paper notes: For related and unrelated pairs alike, thymic selection shapes TCR recombination output similarly.

This receptor was obtained from a boy between 10 and 17 years old in good health. The specimen sequenced was blood. The V gene is TRBV29-1, the J gene TRBJ2-5, with a possible D match to TRBD1 (5 bases). The CDR3 DNA is TGCAGCGTTGATTCAGGTTGGCTTACCGGCAGGGAAGAGACCCAGTACTTC. Protein: CSVDSGWLTGREETQYF.